Sequencing of this T cell receptor beta chain was carried out in a study of cytomegalovirus exposure and HLA in healthy donors. Worth noting for this clone: What it binds is not known.

Whole-study results and caveats: Association with HLA alleles at 0.05 false discovery rate was found for about 17,000 TCR beta sequences in a later analysis. High specificity and sensitivity for cytomegalovirus status were reported for the classifier.

Trimming took 4 bases from V and 4 from J, leaving 17 bases between them. This CDR3 spans 16 amino acids. The V gene's germline CDR1 is WNHNN and CDR2 SYGVQD (reference sequence). 60 Vbeta and 13 Jbeta primers were used in PCR. Clones were read by immunoSEQ multiplex PCR, and TCRdb kept only the in-frame ones, dropping some. The table includes about 120,000 clones, 77% detected once. The material sequenced was PBMCs. This receptor was obtained from a man aged 40-55 years in good health and CMV-seropositive. The V and J genes are TRBV10-1 and TRBJ1-3, with D maybe TRBD1 (5 bases). The CDR3: CASSADSLGPGNTIYF. The CDR3 region has the DNA TGCGCCAGCAGTGCCGACAGTTTGGGCCCCGGAAACACCATATATTTT.